The clone carrying this TCR beta chain was seen only a few times. As yet, its antigen is unknown. The data belong to a study of cytomegalovirus exposure and HLA in healthy donors. Healthy individuals who donated bone marrow served as the donors. Overall study findings and caveats: Later, an analysis found that common viral pathogens appeared to be linked with several of the most significant clusters. Researchers reported in a later analysis that a missense DCLRE1C variant was tied to TCR beta V- and J-gene trimming.

The PCR was carried out with 60 Vbeta primers and 13 Jbeta primers. Sequenced by immunoSEQ multiplex PCR; TCRdb stores in-frame clones only, minus some. The sample lists 99,000 or so clones, around 63% occurring once. Trimming left V 6 bases short and J 5 bases short, with 17 bases between. The CDR3 covers 15 residues. The germline CDR1 and CDR2 sequences are SGHTA and FQGNSA. The chain combines TRBV7-2 with TRBJ2-1; perhaps TRBD2 as D (5 bases). Input material: PBMCs. The clonotype comes from a man under 40 in good health and CMV-seronegative. The CDR3 protein is CASSPMELRDNEQFF. The CDR3 DNA reads TGTGCCAGCAGTCCGATGGAATTGCGGGACAATGAGCAGTTCTTC.